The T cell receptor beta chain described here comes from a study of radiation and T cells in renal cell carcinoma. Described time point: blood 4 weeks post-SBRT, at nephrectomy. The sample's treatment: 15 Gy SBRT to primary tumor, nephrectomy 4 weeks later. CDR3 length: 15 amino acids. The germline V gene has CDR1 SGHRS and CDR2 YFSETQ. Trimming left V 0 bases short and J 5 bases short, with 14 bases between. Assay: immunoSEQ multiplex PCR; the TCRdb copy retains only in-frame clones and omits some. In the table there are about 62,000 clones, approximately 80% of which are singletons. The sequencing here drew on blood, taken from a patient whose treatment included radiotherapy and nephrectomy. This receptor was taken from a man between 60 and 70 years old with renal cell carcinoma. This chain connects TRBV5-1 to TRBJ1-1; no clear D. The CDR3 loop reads CASSLEMLERTEAFF. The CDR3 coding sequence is TGCGCCAGCAGCTTGGAGATGTTAGAGCGGACTGAAGCTTTCTTT.